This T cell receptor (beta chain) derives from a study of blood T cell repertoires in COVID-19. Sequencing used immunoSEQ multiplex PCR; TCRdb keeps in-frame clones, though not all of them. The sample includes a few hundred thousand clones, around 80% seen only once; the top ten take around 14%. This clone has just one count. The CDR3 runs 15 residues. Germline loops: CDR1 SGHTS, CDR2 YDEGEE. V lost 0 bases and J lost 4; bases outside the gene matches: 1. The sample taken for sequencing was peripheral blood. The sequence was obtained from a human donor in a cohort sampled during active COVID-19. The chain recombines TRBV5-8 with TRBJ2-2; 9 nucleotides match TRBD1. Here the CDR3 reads CASSLGQGVTGELFF. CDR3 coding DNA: TGTGCCAGCAGCTTGGGACAGGGGGTCACCGGGGAGCTGTTTTTT. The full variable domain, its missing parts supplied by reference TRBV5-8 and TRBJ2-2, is EAGVTQSPTHLIKTRGQQATLRCSPISGHTSVYWYQQALGLGLQFLLWYDEGEERNRGNFPPRFSGRQFPNYSSELNVNALELEDSALYLCASSLGQGVTGELFFGEGSRLTVL.